The 18 T cell receptor beta chains below all came from one sample that was sequenced in a study of shared clonotypes between healthy human individuals. The naive CD8 fraction comprised CD45RO-negative cells positively selected for CCR7 and excluded terminally differentiated effector memory CD45RA+ cells. Sequencing used immunoSEQ multiplex PCR; TCRdb keeps in-frame clones, though not all of them. The sample includes some 1,900,000 clones, about 95% of them seen just once. The material sequenced was naive CD8+ T cells sorted from blood. The receptors here all came from a man aged 18 to 30 in good health.

This sequence joins TRBV28 and TRBJ2-7; weak D call: TRBD1 (5 bases). Trimming took off 7 bases at V and 3 bases at J, with 13 bases between the two ends. The germline V gene encodes CDR1 MDHEN and CDR2 SYDVKM. The CDR3 runs to 13 residues. The CDR3 sequence is CASNADSYYEQYF. CDR3 in DNA: TGTGCCAGCAACGCTGACAGTTACTACGAGCAGTACTTC.

The chain recombines TRBV2 with TRBJ2-7; 9 bases match TRBD1. Germline-derived CDR1 and CDR2 are SNHLY and FYNNEI. V dropped 2 bases and J dropped 2; count of bases not matched to a gene: 4. CDR3 length: 15 residues. The CDR3 protein is CASSELGQGTYEQYF. The CDR3 DNA follows: TGTGCCAGCAGTGAATTGGGACAGGGAACCTACGAGCAGTACTTC.

This chain connects TRBV11-2 to TRBJ1-1; D perhaps matches TRBD1 (5 bases). CDR3 length: 12 amino acids. Between the trimmed V and J ends, which lost 3 bases and 5 bases, there was a span of 7 bases. CDR1 and CDR2 (germline): SGHAT, FQNNGV. The CDR3 loop is CASSFRGTEAFF. The CDR3 region has the DNA TGTGCCAGCAGCTTTCGGGGGACTGAAGCTTTCTTT.

The rearrangement links TRBV30 to TRBJ1-3, with 7 bases that match TRBD1. CDR3 length: 14 amino acids. V lost 1 base to trimming and J lost 4 bases; unmatched junction nucleotides: 4. The V gene's germline CDR1 is GTSNPN and CDR2 SVGIG (reference sequence). The CDR3 is CAWSAGTAGNTIYF. The CDR3 DNA sequence: TGTGCCTGGAGTGCCGGGACAGCCGGAAACACCATATATTTT.

Worth noting for this clone: The identical CDR3 is also encoded by other nucleotide sequences in the sample. The chain employs TRBV7-6 and TRBJ2-7, with 9 bases identical to TRBD2. Germline loops: CDR1 SGHVS, CDR2 FNYEAQ. V dropped 4 bases and J dropped 7; count of bases not matched to a gene: 5. The CDR3 is 13 residues long. The CDR3 reads CASSSGLAGEQYF. The CDR3 DNA reads as TGTGCCAGCAGCTCGGGACTAGCCGGGGAGCAGTACTTC.

The genes are TRBV19 and TRBJ1-2; D gene uncertain. The CDR3 totals 12 residues. In germline, CDR1 is LNHDA, CDR2 SQIVND (reference sequence). V was clipped by 7 bases and J by 3 bases, with 9 bases between them. The CDR3 DNA follows: TGTGCCAGTATCGGAGCATACTATGGCTACACCTTC. Its protein is CASIGAYYGYTF.

A few counts support this clone. V is TRBV2 and J is TRBJ2-7; 11 bases align to TRBD1. Looked up from germline, CDR1 is SNHLY and CDR2 is FYNNEI. The CDR3 has 12 residues. The junction had 2 bases not matched to a gene; V was cut back by 7 bases and J by 6 bases. The CDR3 spells CASKGTGGEQYF. The CDR3 nucleotides read TGTGCCAGCAAAGGGACAGGGGGCGAGCAGTACTTC. The full variable domain, completed using reference TRBV2 and TRBJ2-7, is EPEVTQTPSHQVTQMGQEVILRCVPISNHLYFYWYRQILGQKVEFLVSFYNNEISEKSEIFDDQFSVERPDGSNFTLKIRSTKLEDSAMYFCASKGTGGEQYFGPGTRLTVT.

This sequence joins TRBV5-4 and TRBJ2-3, with 15 bases lining up with TRBD2. The germline CDR1 and CDR2 sequences are SGHNT and YYREEE (reference sequence). Trimming removed 1 base from V and 6 bases from J; junction bases left unmatched: 6. There are 17 residues in the CDR3. CDR3 sequence (DNA): TGTGCCAGCAGCTTGCCTGGGACTAGCGGGAGGAGGGATACGCAGTATTTT. It is translated as CASSLPGTSGRRDTQYF.

This sequence joins TRBV13 and TRBJ1-4; D remains ambiguous. CDR3 size: 13 residues. The germline V gene encodes CDR1 PRHDT and CDR2 FYEKMQ (reference sequence). Trimming removed 1 base at V and 7 bases at J, with 7 bases between. DNA for the CDR3: TGTGCCAGCAGCTTAGAAGGAGGTGAAAAACTGTTTTTT. Translation: CASSLEGGEKLFF.

This chain links TRBV7-9 with TRBJ2-7; D not certain. This CDR3 region has 12 residues. V was cut by 0 bases and J by 5 bases, with 5 bases left in between. In germline, CDR1 is SEHNR, CDR2 FQNEAQ (reference sequence). The CDR3 nucleotides read TGTGCCAGCAGCTTAGCGTCCAACGAGCAGTACTTC. It codes for CASSLASNEQYF.

The chain is built from TRBV28 and TRBJ2-5; D not resolved. The germline CDR1 and CDR2 sequences are MDHEN and SYDVKM. The ends were cut back, 3 bases at V and 7 bases at J, with 27 bases in the middle. There are 18 residues in the CDR3. The CDR3 DNA is TGTGCCAGCAGTTTGGAACCGACTGCCTGGGCAGGTGAAACGACCCAGTACTTC. This translates into CASSLEPTAWAGETTQYF.

The rearrangement links TRBV27 to TRBJ2-3; D gene unclear. The V end was cut by 4 bases, the J end by 0 bases, with 5 bases between. The germline CDR1 and CDR2 sequences are MNHEY and SMNVEV (reference sequence). The CDR3 is 13 amino acids. The CDR3: CASSYRSTDTQYF. CDR3 sequence (DNA): TGTGCCAGCAGTTATCGTAGCACAGATACGCAGTATTTT.

V gene TRBV19 combines with J gene TRBJ1-1; D remains ambiguous. The CDR3 loop spans 14 amino acids. The germline V gene encodes CDR1 LNHDA and CDR2 SQIVND (reference sequence). With 5 bases removed from V and 1 base from J, the gap between germline ends came to 11 bases. This CDR3 is CASSADSPNTEAFF. CDR3 in DNA: TGTGCCAGTAGTGCAGACTCTCCGAACACTGAAGCTTTCTTT.

The chain is built from TRBV6-5 and TRBJ2-7; D could derive from TRBD1 or TRBD2 (5 bases each). Between the trimmed V and J ends, which lost 8 bases and 4 bases, there was a span of 15 bases. In germline, CDR1 is MNHEY, CDR2 SVGAGI. CDR3 length equals 13 residues. CDR3 nucleotide sequence: TGTGCCAGCGGGGACGGATCCAATTACGAGCAGTACTTC. Translation gives CASGDGSNYEQYF.

The chain is built from TRBV6-6 and TRBJ2-3, with D possibly matching TRBD1 (5 bases). V was pared by 5 bases and J by 5 bases, with 17 bases between. CDR1 and CDR2 (germline): MNHNY, SVGAGI (reference sequence). This CDR3 is 15 amino acids long. CDR3 DNA sequence: TGTGCCAGCAGTCATACCCCAGGGTTGGAAGATACGCAGTATTTT. Translating it yields CASSHTPGLEDTQYF.

This clone was detected only once. The J gene is TRBJ2-5, the V gene TRBV5-6; perhaps TRBD2 as D (7 bases). With 2 bases removed from V and 9 bases from J, the gap between germline ends came to 17 bases. This CDR3 is 14 amino acids long. From germline, CDR1 is SGHDT and CDR2 YYEEEE. Here the CDR3 DNA reads TGTGCCAGCAGCTTTTGGGGGGGCGCGGAGGCCCAGTACTTC. Amino acid sequence: CASSFWGGAEAQYF. Using reference TRBV5-6 and TRBJ2-5 for the parts outside the CDR3, the full variable domain is DAGVTQSPTHLIKTRGQQVTLRCSPKSGHDTVSWYQQALGQGPQFIFQYYEEEERQRGNFPDRFSGHQFPNYSSELNVNALLLGDSALYLCASSFWGGAEAQYFGPGTRLLVL.

This clone was detected once. This chain joins TRBV10-3 and TRBJ2-1, with D perhaps matching TRBD2 (6 bases). Trimming left V 2 bases short and J 8 bases short, with 16 bases between. In germline, CDR1 is ENHRY, CDR2 SYGVKD. This CDR3 is built from 15 residues. The CDR3 region is CAISEPTSNGDEQFF. CDR3 bases: TGTGCCATCAGTGAGCCGACTAGTAACGGAGATGAGCAGTTCTTC.

The rearrangement uses TRBV7-2 and TRBJ2-1, with 9 bases matching TRBD2. Looked up from germline, CDR1 is SGHTA and CDR2 is FQGNSA. The V and J ends lost 6 bases and 4 bases, in that order; junction bases with no gene match: 7. The CDR3 totals 15 residues. CDR3 DNA: TGTGCCAGCAGGAGATTAGCGGGGGCTTACAATGAGCAGTTCTTC. Translating it yields CASRRLAGAYNEQFF.